This T cell receptor (beta chain) was identified during a study of cytomegalovirus exposure and HLA in healthy donors. Study-wide points: An assumption of roughly uniform sequencing depth across donors underlay the presence/absence analyses. Reports indicate that TCR beta sequences accurately predicted the HLA-A and HLA-B alleles of most subjects. In terms of immune exposure information, only CMV serostatus was available.

The CDR3 covers 13 residues. V lost 7 bases, J lost 4 bases, and 13 bases lay in between. The V gene's germline CDR1 is SEHNR and CDR2 FQNEAQ (reference sequence). As for this clone: Its antigen is still unknown.

PCR primers comprised 60 Vbeta and 13 Jbeta primers. Assay used: immunoSEQ multiplex PCR; TCRdb lists only in-frame clones, some missing. The sample records 150,000 or so clones, 70% to 90% being singletons. Input material: PBMCs. This clonotype was sampled from a young man in good health and CMV-seropositive. The V and J genes are TRBV7-9 and TRBJ2-5, with D perhaps TRBD1 (6 bases). The CDR3 region is CASTASGVETQYF. CDR3 DNA sequence: TGTGCCAGCACCGCTTCAGGGGTAGAGACCCAGTACTTC. Supplemented by reference TRBV7-9 and TRBJ2-5, the full variable domain reads DTGVSQNPRHKITKRGQNVTFRCDPISEHNRLYWYRQTLGQGPEFLTYFQNEAQLEKSRLLSDRFSAERPKGSFSTLEIQRTEQGDSAMYLCASTASGVETQYFGPGTRLLVL.